Shown below are 30 T cell receptor beta chains from a single sample sequenced in a study of Graves' ophthalmopathy and Graves' hyperthyroidism. Amplified material comprised TCR beta CDR3 regions derived from RNA transcripts. First-round RT-PCR with HTBI primers preceded a second-round multiplex PCR. TCRdb independently ran MiXCR on the multiplex PCR reads; one entry per CDR3 protein. The data show 660,000 or so distinct CDR3 sequences, more than 40% seen once. The material sequenced was peripheral blood. These receptor sequences come from an adult man with Graves' ophthalmopathy.

This clonotype was seen once. One end of the junction is discordant with germline, which a read error may explain. The genes are TRBV10-2 and TRBJ1-1; D not certain. The CDR3 runs 16 residues. Germline assignment: CDR1 WSHSY and CDR2 SAAADI. CDR3 sequence: CASSVGGPTGTNEAFF. The CDR3 region has the DNA TGTGCCAGCAGTGTGGGTGGACCGACCGGTACTAATGAAGCTTTCTTT.

The chain links TRBV2 to TRBJ1-5; 11 positions agree with TRBD1. Losses at the gene ends were 7 bases for V and 5 bases for J; bases not matched to a gene: 13. CDR1 is SNHLY, CDR2 FYNNEI, per germline. CDR3 length: 17 residues. The CDR3 spells CASISGQGAHRHQPQHF. In DNA form, the CDR3 reads TGTGCCAGCATTTCTGGACAGGGGGCGCATCGACATCAGCCCCAGCATTTT.

This chain connects TRBV19 to TRBJ1-5; D possibly corresponds to TRBD1 (5 bases). The V end lost 9 bases, the J end lost 0 bases, and 15 bases lay between the germline ends. CDR3 length equals 15 residues. The germline CDR1 and CDR2 sequences are LNHDA and SQIVND (reference sequence). CDR3 in amino acids: CARGTAIYSNQPQHF. As DNA, the CDR3 is TGTGCCAGGGGGACGGCGATCTATAGCAATCAGCCCCAGCATTTT.

V is TRBV12-3 or TRBV12-4 and J is TRBJ2-7, with 9 nucleotides matching TRBD2. The CDR3 sequence is 15 residues long. V lost 3 bases to trimming and J lost 2 bases; unmatched junction nucleotides: 5. The CDR3 loop reads CASSFGASGTYEQYF. CDR3 nucleotide sequence: TGTGCCAGCAGTTTCGGGGCTAGCGGGACCTACGAGCAGTACTTC.

This clonotype has only a few counts. The chain couples TRBV20-1 to TRBJ2-5; TRBD1 aligns across 7 bases. This CDR3 is built from 19 residues. Germline V gene lookup returns CDR1 DFQATT and CDR2 SNEGSKA (reference sequence). Trimming cost V 3 bases and J 4 bases; bases outside gene matches: 23. DNA of the CDR3: TGCAGTGCTAGTGTGGGCGGCCAGGGGGTTTCCAGTCGGGGAGAGACCCAGTACTTC. Translating it yields CSASVGGQGVSSRGETQYF.

For this clonotype: Just one base apart from a much larger clone, this may be a read error. This chain connects TRBV20-1 to TRBJ1-5, with 8 bases aligning to TRBD1. Germline values: CDR1 DFQATT, CDR2 SNEGSKA (reference sequence). This CDR3 has 18 residues. V shed 0 bases and J 0 bases; nucleotides not matched to a gene: 10. The CDR3 region is CSARDERTGTYSNQPQHF. The CDR3 nucleotides are TGCAGTGCTAGAGATGAGCGGACAGGGACCTATAGCAATCAGCCCCAGCATTTT.

This clonotype was found many times. The V gene is TRBV5-5, the J gene TRBJ1-6; no firm D call. CDR1 and CDR2 from the germline V gene are SGHKS and YYEKEE (reference sequence). The V end lost 4 bases, the J end lost 7 bases, and 18 bases lay between the germline ends. The CDR3 loop spans 16 amino acids. The CDR3 loop is CASSLGPTASNSPLHF. CDR3 bases: TGTGCCAGCAGCCTGGGTCCTACCGCCTCGAATTCACCCCTCCACTTT. The full variable domain, completed using reference TRBV5-5 and TRBJ1-6, is DAGVTQSPTHLIKTRGQQVTLRCSPISGHKSVSWYQQVLGQGPQFIFQYYEKEERGRGNFPDRFSARQFPNYSSELNVNALLLGDSALYLCASSLGPTASNSPLHFGNGTRLTVT.

This clonotype was seen once. The chain recombines TRBV2 with TRBJ2-3; D ambiguous. With 4 bases removed from V and 6 bases from J, the gap between germline ends came to 8 bases. CDR1 and CDR2 (germline): SNHLY, FYNNEI. This CDR3 is built from 12 residues. CDR3: CASSGAADTQYF. DNA of the CDR3: TGTGCCAGCAGTGGGGCGGCGGATACGCAGTATTTT.

This chain connects TRBV7-9 to TRBJ2-1, with D tentatively TRBD1 (6 bases). Germline CDR1 is SEHNR and CDR2 is FQNEAQ (reference sequence). The CDR3 is made up of 15 amino acids. V lost 7 bases and J 4 bases, leaving 17 bases between the germline ends. CDR3 nucleotides: TGTGCCAGCAACAGCCTACAGGGTTTGTACAATGAGCAGTTCTTC. Translating gives CASNSLQGLYNEQFF.

The genes are TRBV7-9 and TRBJ2-6; D is unclear. CDR1 is SEHNR and CDR2 is FQNEAQ in the germline V gene (reference sequence). Trimming removed 7 bases from V and 5 bases from J, with 18 bases in between. This CDR3 is 16 amino acids long. The CDR3 loop reads CASNTALRARANVLTF. The CDR3 DNA follows: TGTGCCAGCAACACAGCCCTTCGGGCTAGGGCCAACGTCCTGACTTTC.

This clonotype was seen ten or more times. The rearrangement joins TRBV7-9 to TRBJ2-5; 7 bases line up with TRBD2. V lost 8 bases, J lost 8 bases, and 8 bases stayed unmatched. The CDR3 loop spans 12 amino acids. Looked up from germline, CDR1 is SEHNR and CDR2 is FQNEAQ (reference sequence). Here the CDR3 reads CASARGGATQYF. The DNA for the CDR3 is TGTGCCAGCGCCCGGGGAGGGGCAACCCAGTACTTC.

The chain uses TRBV19 and TRBJ2-5, with TRBD1 matching over 7 bases. V lost 5 bases to trimming and J lost 9 bases; unmatched junction nucleotides: 15. The germline CDR1 and CDR2 sequences are LNHDA and SQIVND (reference sequence). CDR3 size: 15 residues. The CDR3 DNA sequence: TGTGCCAGTAGTGAGGACAGGATGCCAGGTCAGCCCCAGTACTTC. Translated: CASSEDRMPGQPQYF. Complete variable domain (other parts from reference TRBV19 and TRBJ2-5): DGGITQSPKYLFRKEGQNVTLSCEQNLNHDAMYWYRQDPGQGLRLIYYSQIVNDFQKGDIAEGYSVSREKKESFPLTVTSAQKNPTAFYLCASSEDRMPGQPQYFGPGTRLLVL.

This clonotype was seen a few times. The genes are TRBV3-1 and TRBJ2-3; TRBD1 agrees at 7 bases. V lost 2 bases to trimming and J lost 6 bases; unmatched junction nucleotides: 5. This CDR3 comprises 14 residues. Germline V gene lookup returns CDR1 LGHDT and CDR2 YNNKEL (reference sequence). CDR3: CASSQRQGEDTQYF. The CDR3 bases are TGTGCCAGCAGCCAAAGACAGGGCGAGGATACGCAGTATTTT.

This clonotype was counted a few times. Written as DNA, the CDR3 is TGCAGCTTGCAGGGTGGTGGCTACACCTTC. Protein sequence: CSLQGGGYTF. The chain has TRBV29-1 and TRBJ1-2; TRBD1 might be the D (5 bases). Germline values: CDR1 SQVTM, CDR2 ANQGSEA. Trimming took 8 bases from V and 7 from J, leaving 11 bases between them. The CDR3 contains 10 residues.

V usage is TRBV7-8 and J usage is TRBJ2-5, with a tentative D call TRBD1 (7 bases). The length of the CDR3 is 18 residues. V lost 5 bases and J lost 5, with 27 bases in between. Germline V lookup: CDR1 SGHVS, CDR2 FQNEAQ. The CDR3 spells CASSQPRDSLNDGETQYF. The CDR3 DNA is TGTGCCAGCAGCCAACCGCGGGACAGCCTAAACGATGGGGAGACCCAGTACTTC.

The chain employs TRBV29-1 and TRBJ1-5; D remains ambiguous. V lost 7 bases and J lost 1, with 11 bases in between. CDR1 and CDR2 from the germline V gene are SQVTM and ANQGSEA. This CDR3 comprises 13 residues. CDR3 sequence (DNA): TGCAGCGGGGGTGGACCGAGCAATCAGCCCCAGCATTTT. Translated, it gives CSGGGPSNQPQHF.

The V gene is TRBV10-3, the J gene TRBJ1-6; 7 bases fit TRBD1. The CDR3 is made up of 14 amino acids. The V gene's germline CDR1 is ENHRY and CDR2 SYGVKD. Trimming took 5 bases from V and 8 from J; bases not matched to a gene: 6. CDR3 nucleotide sequence: TGTGCCATCAGTTCACAGGGGAGATATTCACCCCTCCACTTT. Translating it yields CAISSQGRYSPLHF.

The genes are TRBV4-1 and TRBJ2-7; D may be TRBD1 (6 bases). The CDR3 contains 15 residues. Germline assignment: CDR1 MGHRA and CDR2 YSYEKL. The germline V and J ends were trimmed by 1 base and 6 bases, with 16 bases remaining between them. Here the CDR3 reads CASSQVTRGITEQYF. The CDR3 nucleotides are TGCGCCAGCAGCCAAGTCACAAGGGGGATAACCGAGCAGTACTTC.

This clonotype came up many times. The V and J genes are TRBV10-3 and TRBJ1-1; 8 positions match TRBD1. Trimming at V came to 10 bases and at J to 4 bases, leaving 5 bases not matched to a gene. The CDR3 length is 12 residues. Germline CDR1 ENHRY, CDR2 SYGVKD. CDR3: CASGQGFTEAFF. The CDR3 DNA sequence: TGTGCCAGCGGACAGGGCTTCACTGAAGCTTTCTTT.

This clonotype showed up many times. The genes are TRBV7-9 and TRBJ1-4; 8 bases line up with TRBD1. The CDR3 contains 17 residues. The germline V gene encodes CDR1 SEHNR and CDR2 FQNEAQ (reference sequence). V was pared by 4 bases and J by 0 bases, with 7 bases of the junction left unmatched. The CDR3 DNA sequence: TGTGCCAGCAGCTCTGGACAGGGAGAGGCAACTAATGAAAAACTGTTTTTT. The encoded protein is CASSSGQGEATNEKLFF. Complete variable domain (other parts from reference TRBV7-9 and TRBJ1-4): DTGVSQNPRHKITKRGQNVTFRCDPISEHNRLYWYRQTLGQGPEFLTYFQNEAQLEKSRLLSDRFSAERPKGSFSTLEIQRTEQGDSAMYLCASSSGQGEATNEKLFFGSGTQLSVL.

The chain uses TRBV7-9 and TRBJ2-1; TRBD2 is a possible D gene (5 bases). Germline V gives CDR1 SEHNR, CDR2 FQNEAQ (reference sequence). The CDR3 length is 11 residues. V lost 4 bases, J lost 10 bases, and 8 bases lay in between. CDR3 DNA sequence: TGTGCCAGCAGCTCCACGGGGGAGCAGTTCTTC. It encodes CASSSTGEQFF.

This clonotype was seen at least ten times. V is TRBV7-3 and J is TRBJ2-2, with 15 nucleotides matching TRBD2. V dropped 6 bases and J dropped 4; count of bases not matched to a gene: 6. The CDR3 is 17 residues long. CDR1 and CDR2 (germline): SGHTA, FQGTGA. DNA of the CDR3: TGTGCCAGCAGTCGCGGACTAGCGGGAGGGCGCACCGGGGAGCTGTTTTTT. This encodes CASSRGLAGGRTGELFF.

Note on this clonotype: This sequence may be a read error, since a much larger clone differs from it by one base. This chain uses TRBV2 with TRBJ1-3, with no clear D. Germline CDR1 SNHLY, CDR2 FYNNEI. The CDR3 is made up of 15 amino acids. CDR3 protein: CASSKGFLSGDTIYF. In DNA, the CDR3 is TGTGCCAGCAGTAAAGGTTTTCTCTCTGGAGACACCATATATTTT.

There are many counts of this clonotype. The V and J genes are TRBV29-1 and TRBJ2-7; D remains ambiguous. The CDR3 extends over 13 amino acids. V was pared by 3 bases and J by 2 bases, with 11 bases between. Germline V CDR1 and CDR2: SQVTM, ANQGSEA. The CDR3 DNA reads TGCAGCGTTGACTCGGACGGCCCCTACGAGCAGTACTTC. Protein: CSVDSDGPYEQYF.

The genes are TRBV4-1 and TRBJ2-7; TRBD2 agrees at 8 bases. This CDR3 comprises 15 residues. V was pared by 0 bases and J by 4 bases, with 5 bases of the junction left unmatched. Per germline, CDR1 MGHRA and CDR2 YSYEKL. CDR3 coding DNA: TGCGCCAGCAGCCAAGATTCTAGCGGGTTATACGAGCAGTACTTC. Translating gives CASSQDSSGLYEQYF.

The gene calls are TRBV20-1 and TRBJ1-2, with D tentatively TRBD1 (6 bases). Germline V gene sequence: CDR1 DFQATT, CDR2 SNEGSKA (reference sequence). The CDR3 loop spans 14 amino acids. The CDR3 region is CRGAPGDTNYGYTF. CDR3 nucleotide sequence: TGCAGGGGGGCGCCGGGGGACACAAACTATGGCTACACCTTC.

The chain carries TRBV25-1 and TRBJ1-2; 7 bases map to TRBD1. The CDR3 runs 14 residues. Germline V gene lookup returns CDR1 MGHDK and CDR2 SYGVNS. Trimming took 7 bases from V and 4 from J; bases not matched to a gene: 9. CDR3 sequence (DNA): TGTGCCAGCACCCCAGGGACAGCTATCTATGGCTACACCTTC. It specifies CASTPGTAIYGYTF.

There are many counts of this clonotype. The chain carries TRBV15 and TRBJ2-7, with 10 bases fitting TRBD1. CDR1 and CDR2 (germline): LNHNV, YYDKDF (reference sequence). The V gene end was trimmed by 8 bases and the J gene end by 2 bases; junction bases not matched to a gene: 3. The CDR3 covers 13 residues. As DNA, the CDR3 is TGTGCCACCGGGGGACAGGGGCCCTACGAGCAGTACTTC. It codes for CATGGQGPYEQYF.

Comments on this clonotype: This may be a read error: a much more frequent sequence differs by one nucleotide. This likely comes from a read error, as the CDR3 has no conserved phenylalanine or tryptophan at its end. This sequence joins TRBV20-1 and TRBJ2-7; a weak D match, TRBD1 (5 bases). V was clipped by 3 bases and J by 5 bases, with 14 bases between them. Germline-derived CDR1 and CDR2 are DFQATT and SNEGSKA (reference sequence). The CDR3 is 13 residues long. In nucleotides, the CDR3 is TGCAGTGCTAGTCGCCAGGGTGGCCACGAGCAGTACCTC. Translating it yields CSASRQGGHEQYL.

This clonotype occurred many times. The chain's CDR3 is CASSPGASRDGYTF. CDR3 in DNA: TGTGCCAGTAGCCCCGGGGCATCCAGAGATGGCTACACCTTC. This chain connects TRBV19 to TRBJ1-2; TRBD1 is a possible D gene (5 bases). With 6 bases removed from V and 6 bases from J, the gap between germline ends came to 17 bases. Germline CDR1 and CDR2: LNHDA and SQIVND (reference sequence). The CDR3 is made up of 14 amino acids.